Listed here are 20 T cell receptor beta chains from one sample, sequenced in a study of CXCR3-negative and CXCR3-positive naive CD8 T cells. The study, taken as a whole, reports: CXCR3-negative naive cells had less hydrophobic TRB CDR3s than did CXCR3-positive naive cells.

The antigens these receptors bind are not known. UMI-tagged TRB cDNA libraries were built via 5' RACE. TCRdb re-called the 5' RACE reads and catalogs CDR3 proteins one per entry, DNA excluded. The listing records about 130,000 distinct CDR3 sequences. Sequenced: naive CXCR3+ CD8+ T cells from blood. Subset here: CD45RO-CCR7+CD27+CD95- naive CD8+ T cells expressing CXCR3 (TNR3+). The receptors were gathered from a human donor in good health. Some clones in this sample may be carry-over from other donors' samples.

This chain links TRBV20-1 with TRBJ2-1; with no DNA, the TCRdb D assignment of TRBD2 cannot be verified. Per the germline V gene, CDR1 is DFQATT and CDR2 is SNEGSKA (reference sequence). This CDR3 has 15 amino acids. Here the CDR3 reads CSATALAGVDNEQFF.

The chain uses TRBV4-1 and TRBJ1-1. The CDR3 extends over 14 amino acids. CDR1 and CDR2 (germline): MGHRA, YSYEKL. Here the CDR3 reads CASSQEEGSTEAFF.

V and J are TRBV29-1 and TRBJ2-3; checking the TCRdb D call of TRBD2 is not possible without DNA. Germline V gene lookup returns CDR1 SQVTM and CDR2 ANQGSEA. The CDR3 length is 16 residues. The CDR3 here is CSVDELAGETTDTQYF.

V gene TRBV27 combines with J gene TRBJ2-1; without DNA, the TCRdb call of TRBD2 cannot be checked. This CDR3 has 14 amino acids. Germline V lookup: CDR1 MNHEY, CDR2 SMNVEV (reference sequence). CDR3 amino acids: CASSPSGRINEQSF.

The gene calls are TRBV7-8 and TRBJ2-1; TCRdb calls TRBD1, which cannot be checked without DNA. The CDR3 consists of 16 residues. CDR1 and CDR2 (germline): SGHVS, FQNEAQ. The CDR3 protein is CASSPALGKHYNEQFF.

The CDR3 loop reads CASSLAVYGFGNTEAFF. The chain has TRBV5-1 and TRBJ1-1. Germline V gives CDR1 SGHRS, CDR2 YFSETQ. This CDR3 spans 17 amino acids.

CDR3 sequence reads: CASSPRGGANEQYF. The rearrangement uses TRBV27 and TRBJ2-7; TCRdb calls TRBD1, which cannot be checked without DNA. The CDR3 consists of 14 residues. Germline loops: CDR1 MNHEY, CDR2 SMNVEV (reference sequence).

This chain uses TRBV27 with TRBJ2-5; TCRdb proposes TRBD2, but this gene call is untestable without DNA. Germline V CDR1 and CDR2: MNHEY, SMNVEV (reference sequence). The CDR3 contains 16 residues. The CDR3 protein is CASSPHGLAGKETQYF.

The chain couples TRBV4-1 to TRBJ1-1; TCRdb picks TRBD1, but there is no DNA to check that call. In germline, CDR1 is MGHRA, CDR2 YSYEKL. This CDR3 comprises 16 residues. The chain's CDR3 is CASSQPIDRANTEAFF.

V and J are TRBV7-9 and TRBJ2-7. The CDR3 contains 13 residues. Germline V gene lookup returns CDR1 SEHNR and CDR2 FQNEAQ (reference sequence). Here the CDR3 reads CASSDDTFYEQYF.

The chain links TRBV5-6 to TRBJ1-6. CDR1 SGHDT and CDR2 YYEEEE come from the germline V gene. The CDR3 length is 12 residues. CDR3 amino acids: CASSLEDSPLHF.

This chain uses TRBV19 with TRBJ1-2; checking the TCRdb D call of TRBD1 is not possible without DNA. The CDR3 runs to 13 residues. Germline CDR1 LNHDA, CDR2 SQIVND (reference sequence). The CDR3 is CASRYSGTYGYTF.

V and J are TRBV7-2 and TRBJ1-6; TCRdb outputs TRBD1, but without DNA this stays unchecked. CDR3 size: 15 residues. Germline CDR1 reads SGHTA; CDR2 reads FQGNSA. The CDR3: CASSQLPTGNSPLHF.

The J gene is TRBJ2-1, the V gene TRBV7-9; no DNA is available, so the TRBD1 call from TCRdb remains unchecked. The germline gives CDR1 SEHNR, CDR2 FQNEAQ (reference sequence). The CDR3 spans 15 residues. The CDR3 loop reads CASSSRDRTYNEQFF.

This sequence joins TRBV27 and TRBJ2-7; without DNA, the TCRdb call of TRBD1 cannot be checked. CDR3 length: 14 amino acids. Per germline, CDR1 MNHEY and CDR2 SMNVEV (reference sequence). The CDR3 sequence: CASSLTGFSYEQYF.

The CDR3 loop is CSVETGAYGYTF. This chain connects TRBV29-1 to TRBJ1-2; the TCRdb D gene call, TRBD1, has no DNA to confirm it. This CDR3 is built from 12 residues. Per germline, CDR1 SQVTM and CDR2 ANQGSEA. Filled out from reference TRBV29-1 and TRBJ1-2, the complete variable domain reads SAVISQKPSRDICQRGTSLTIQCQVDSQVTMMFWYRQQPGQSLTLIATANQGSEATYESGFVIDKFPISRPNLTFSTLTVSNMSPEDSSIYLCSVETGAYGYTFGSGTRLTVV.

The rearrangement links TRBV30 to TRBJ1-1. CDR3 length: 13 residues. Germline CDR1 reads GTSNPN; CDR2 reads SVGIG (reference sequence). CDR3 sequence: CAWSVLENTEAFF.

J is TRBJ2-7 and V is TRBV20-1. The CDR3 spans 15 residues. Germline lookup yields CDR1 DFQATT and CDR2 SNEGSKA (reference sequence). The CDR3: CSARGWTPKGYEQYF.

The rearrangement uses TRBV29-1 and TRBJ2-1; TCRdb lists TRBD1, though no DNA is available to test this call. The length of the CDR3 is 13 residues. Germline CDR1 is SQVTM and CDR2 is ANQGSEA. Here the CDR3 reads CSVEWGWGDEQFF.

The genes are TRBV13 and TRBJ2-7. The CDR3 is 14 residues long. Germline assignment: CDR1 PRHDT and CDR2 FYEKMQ (reference sequence). The CDR3 here is CASSLVRSTYEQYF. The complete variable domain, with remaining parts taken from reference TRBV13 and TRBJ2-7, reads AAGVIQSPRHLIKEKRETATLKCYPIPRHDTVYWYQQGPGQDPQFLISFYEKMQSDKGSIPDRFSAQQFSDYHSELNMSSLELGDSALYFCASSLVRSTYEQYFGPGTRLTVT.